This T cell receptor beta chain was profiled in a study of cytomegalovirus exposure and HLA in healthy donors. The study's findings and limits: Later, an analysis showed that TCR beta chains associated with HLA were more clonally expanded than others that were equally common. A link between a missense DCLRE1C variant and TCR beta V- and J-gene trimming emerged from a later analysis.

Germline V gives CDR1 SGHRS, CDR2 YFSETQ. This CDR3 contains 18 residues. Trimming shortened V by 4 bases and J by 0 bases, and 19 bases separated the two germline ends. 13 Jbeta primers and 60 Vbeta primers were used for the PCR. The protocol was immunoSEQ multiplex PCR, while the TCRdb copy is restricted to in-frame clones and leaves out a portion. The sample has around 150,000 clones, around 9.6% seen once. Comments on this clone: Its antigen remains unknown.

This clonotype was sampled from a male donor in good health and CMV-seronegative. This chain connects TRBV5-1 to TRBJ1-4; the D gene is possibly TRBD1 (6 bases). Source material: PBMCs. The CDR3 reads CASSAAQGSSATNEKLFF. The CDR3 nucleotides read TGCGCCAGCAGCGCAGCCCAGGGGAGCAGTGCAACTAATGAAAAACTGTTTTTT.